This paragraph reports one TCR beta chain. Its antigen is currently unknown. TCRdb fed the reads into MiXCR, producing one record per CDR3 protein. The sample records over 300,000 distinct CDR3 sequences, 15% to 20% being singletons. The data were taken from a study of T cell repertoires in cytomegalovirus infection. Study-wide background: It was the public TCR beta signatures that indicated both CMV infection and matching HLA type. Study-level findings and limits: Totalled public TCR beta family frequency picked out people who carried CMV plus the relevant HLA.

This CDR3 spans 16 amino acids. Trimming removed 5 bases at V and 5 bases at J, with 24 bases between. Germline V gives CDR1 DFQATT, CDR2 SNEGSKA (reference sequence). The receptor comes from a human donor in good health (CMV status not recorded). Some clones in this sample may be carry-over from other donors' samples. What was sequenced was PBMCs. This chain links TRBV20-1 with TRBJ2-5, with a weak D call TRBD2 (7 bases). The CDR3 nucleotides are TGCAGTGCTGAGGCTTTTGGGGGGGGCCCGGGGGAGACCCAGTACTTC. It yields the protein CSAEAFGGGPGETQYF.